There are a few counts of the clone carrying this T cell receptor beta chain. This specimen belongs to a study of T cells in Graves' hyperthyroidism and ophthalmopathy. TCR beta CDR3 regions were amplified from RNA. An initial round of RT-PCR targeting the TCR CDR3 relied on the HTBI primer set. TCRdb ran MiXCR on the multiplex PCR reads and lists one entry per CDR3 protein. Of a few hundred thousand distinct CDR3 sequences in the sample, around 16% were seen once. The CDR3 sequence is 13 residues long. The V gene lost 5 bases and the J gene lost 2 bases, with 10 bases spanning the gap. The chain combines TRBV12-3 or TRBV12-4 with TRBJ2-7; D is unresolved. The sequenced material came from blood. This TCR came from a woman aged 25 to 39 with Graves' hyperthyroidism. Written as DNA, the CDR3 is TGTGCCAGCAGTCCCCCCGGGCCCTACGAGCAGTACTTC. Translation gives CASSPPGPYEQYF.